Listed here are 4 T cell receptor beta chains from one sample, sequenced in a study of blood T cell repertoires in COVID-19. The data were produced by immunoSEQ multiplex PCR, yet TCRdb's version contains in-frame clones alone and is incomplete. The data contain over 45,000 clones, roughly 90% of them singletons. The material sequenced was peripheral blood. The source of these receptors is a man in his fifties or sixties with active COVID-19.

V usage is TRBV29-1 and J usage is TRBJ2-5; TRBD1 aligns across 11 bases. The V gene end was trimmed by 6 bases and the J gene end by 8 bases; junction bases not matched to a gene: 8. The CDR3 is 13 amino acids. Germline V gene data show CDR1 as SQVTM and CDR2 as ANQGSEA. This CDR3 reads CSVKDRGRETQYF. The CDR3 DNA is TGCAGCGTGAAGGACAGGGGGCGGGAAACCCAGTACTTC.

The rearrangement joins TRBV6-2 or TRBV6-3 to TRBJ2-3, with 13 bases lining up with TRBD2. In germline, CDR1 is MNHEY, CDR2 SVGEGT. This CDR3 spans 17 amino acids. With 2 bases clipped from V and 5 bases from J, the junction kept 7 bases outside the gene matches. For the CDR3, the DNA is TGTGCCAGCAGTTACCCGACTAGCGGGAGGTTCAGAGATACGCAGTATTTT. It encodes CASSYPTSGRFRDTQYF.

J is TRBJ2-7 and V is TRBV5-1; 14 bases match TRBD2. The CDR3 has 18 residues. Germline V gene sequence: CDR1 SGHRS, CDR2 YFSETQ. The trim removed 3 bases at V and 1 base at J, leaving 9 bases unmatched. DNA for the CDR3: TGCGCCAGCAGCTCGGCCGGGACTAGCGGGAGTCTTTCCTACGAGCAGTACTTC. This codes for CASSSAGTSGSLSYEQYF.

V is TRBV5-1 and J is TRBJ1-2; D unclear. This CDR3 region has 15 residues. V was pared by 4 bases and J by 4 bases, with 17 bases between. Germline V gene data show CDR1 as SGHRS and CDR2 as YFSETQ. CDR3 loop: CASSPVRRVGYGYTF. CDR3 nucleotide sequence: TGCGCCAGCAGCCCAGTTAGGAGAGTCGGCTATGGCTACACCTTC.